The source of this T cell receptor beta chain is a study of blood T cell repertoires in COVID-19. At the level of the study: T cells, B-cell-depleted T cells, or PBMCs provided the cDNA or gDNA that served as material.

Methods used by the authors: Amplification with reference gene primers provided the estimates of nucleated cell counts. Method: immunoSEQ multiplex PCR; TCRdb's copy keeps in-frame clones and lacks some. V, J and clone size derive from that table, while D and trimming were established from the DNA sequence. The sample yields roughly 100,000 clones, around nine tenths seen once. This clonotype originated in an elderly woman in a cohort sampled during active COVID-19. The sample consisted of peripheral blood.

The CDR3 loop is CASSLGGSHQFF. In DNA form, the CDR3 reads TGTGCCAGCAGCTTAGGAGGGTCGCACCAGTTCTTC. The chain couples TRBV7-2 to TRBJ2-1, with a tentative D call TRBD2 (5 bases). The germline CDR1 and CDR2 sequences are SGHTA and FQGNSA. This CDR3 region has 12 residues. The ends were cut back, 1 base at V and 13 bases at J, with 11 bases in the middle.